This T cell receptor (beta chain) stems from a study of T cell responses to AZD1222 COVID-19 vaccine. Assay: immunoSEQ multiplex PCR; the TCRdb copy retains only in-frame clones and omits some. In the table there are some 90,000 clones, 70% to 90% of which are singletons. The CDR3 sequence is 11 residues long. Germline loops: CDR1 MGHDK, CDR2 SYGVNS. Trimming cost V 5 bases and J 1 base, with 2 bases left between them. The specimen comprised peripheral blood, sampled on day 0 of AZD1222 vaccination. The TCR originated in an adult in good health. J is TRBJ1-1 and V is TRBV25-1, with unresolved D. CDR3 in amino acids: CASSKNTEAFF. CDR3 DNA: TGTGCCAGCAGTAAGAACACTGAAGCTTTCTTT.